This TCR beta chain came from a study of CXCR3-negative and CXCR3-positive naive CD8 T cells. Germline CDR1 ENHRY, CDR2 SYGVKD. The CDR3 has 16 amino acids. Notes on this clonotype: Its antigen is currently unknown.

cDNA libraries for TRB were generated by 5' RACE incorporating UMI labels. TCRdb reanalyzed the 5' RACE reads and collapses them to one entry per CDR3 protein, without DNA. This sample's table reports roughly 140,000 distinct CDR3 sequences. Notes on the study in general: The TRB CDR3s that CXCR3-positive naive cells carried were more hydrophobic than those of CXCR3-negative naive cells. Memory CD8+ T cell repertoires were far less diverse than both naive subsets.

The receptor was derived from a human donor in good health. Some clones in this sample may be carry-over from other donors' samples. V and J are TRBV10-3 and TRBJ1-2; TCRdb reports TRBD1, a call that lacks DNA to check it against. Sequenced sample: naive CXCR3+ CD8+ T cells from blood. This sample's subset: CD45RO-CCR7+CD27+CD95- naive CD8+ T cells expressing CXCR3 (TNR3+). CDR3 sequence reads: CAISEGRDTANYGYTF.